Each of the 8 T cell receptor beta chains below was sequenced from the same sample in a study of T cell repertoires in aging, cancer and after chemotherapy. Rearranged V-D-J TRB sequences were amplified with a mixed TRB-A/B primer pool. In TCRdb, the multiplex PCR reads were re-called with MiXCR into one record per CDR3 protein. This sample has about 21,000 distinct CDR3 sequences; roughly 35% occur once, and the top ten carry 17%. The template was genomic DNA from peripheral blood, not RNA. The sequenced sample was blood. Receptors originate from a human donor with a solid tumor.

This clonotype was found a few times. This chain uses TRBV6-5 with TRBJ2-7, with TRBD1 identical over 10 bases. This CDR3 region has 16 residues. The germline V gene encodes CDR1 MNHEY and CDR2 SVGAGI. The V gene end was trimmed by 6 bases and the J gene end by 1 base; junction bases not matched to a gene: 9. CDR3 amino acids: CASRHRDRGRSYEQYF. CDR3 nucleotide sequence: TGTGCCAGCAGGCACCGGGACAGGGGAAGGTCCTACGAGCAGTACTTC.

This CDR3 is CARDRVGTEAFF. The CDR3 coding sequence is TGTGCCCGGGACAGGGTGGGGACTGAAGCTTTCTTT. The J gene is TRBJ1-1, the V gene TRBV30; 9 bases map to TRBD1. With 8 bases clipped from V and 5 bases from J, the junction kept 6 bases outside the gene matches. Germline CDR1 and CDR2: GTSNPN and SVGIG (reference sequence). The CDR3 spans 12 residues. Full variable domain (missing parts from reference TRBV30 and TRBJ1-1): SQTIHQWPATLVQPVGSPLSLECTVEGTSNPNLYWYRQAAGRGLQLLFYSVGIGQISSEVPQNLSASRPQDRQFILSSKKLLLSDSGFYLCARDRVGTEAFFGQGTRLTVV.

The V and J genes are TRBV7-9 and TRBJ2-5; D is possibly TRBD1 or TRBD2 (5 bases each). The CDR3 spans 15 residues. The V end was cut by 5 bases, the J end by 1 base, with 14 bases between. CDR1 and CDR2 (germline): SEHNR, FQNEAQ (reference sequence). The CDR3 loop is CASSQGTSGQETQYF. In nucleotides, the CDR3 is TGTGCCAGCAGCCAAGGGACGAGCGGCCAAGAGACCCAGTACTTC.

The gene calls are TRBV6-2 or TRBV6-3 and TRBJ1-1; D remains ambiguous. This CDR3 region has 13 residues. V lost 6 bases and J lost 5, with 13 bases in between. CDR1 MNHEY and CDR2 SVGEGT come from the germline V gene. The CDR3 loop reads CASSYQPGTEAFF. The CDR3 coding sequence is TGTGCCAGCAGCTACCAACCTGGTACTGAAGCTTTCTTT.

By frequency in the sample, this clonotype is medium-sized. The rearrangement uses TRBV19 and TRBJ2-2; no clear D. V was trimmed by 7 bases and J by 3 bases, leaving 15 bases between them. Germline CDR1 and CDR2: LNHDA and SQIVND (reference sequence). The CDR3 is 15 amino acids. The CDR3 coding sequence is TGTGCCAGTACTACAGTCGAAGGAGACACCGGGGAGCTGTTTTTT. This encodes CASTTVEGDTGELFF.

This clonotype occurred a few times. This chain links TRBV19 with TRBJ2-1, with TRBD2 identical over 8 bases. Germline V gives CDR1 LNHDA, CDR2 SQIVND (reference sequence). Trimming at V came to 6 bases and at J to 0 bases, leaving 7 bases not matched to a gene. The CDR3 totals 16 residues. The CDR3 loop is CASRFRGGGSYNEQFF. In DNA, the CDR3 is TGTGCCAGTAGATTCCGGGGGGGAGGCTCCTACAATGAGCAGTTCTTC.

The DNA of the CDR3 is TGTGCCAGCAGCTGGGGGGGACAGCCGAACACTGAAGCTTTCTTT. This sequence encodes CASSWGGQPNTEAFF. The chain has TRBV5-6 and TRBJ1-1; TRBD1 matches at 7 bases. The CDR3 loop spans 15 amino acids. With V trimmed by 3 bases and J by 1 base, 6 bases remained unmatched. Germline-derived CDR1 and CDR2 are SGHDT and YYEEEE.

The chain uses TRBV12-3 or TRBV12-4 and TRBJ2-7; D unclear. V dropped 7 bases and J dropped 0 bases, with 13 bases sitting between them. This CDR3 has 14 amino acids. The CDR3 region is CASIPSHTSYEQYF. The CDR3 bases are TGTGCCAGCATCCCCAGCCACACCTCCTACGAGCAGTACTTC.